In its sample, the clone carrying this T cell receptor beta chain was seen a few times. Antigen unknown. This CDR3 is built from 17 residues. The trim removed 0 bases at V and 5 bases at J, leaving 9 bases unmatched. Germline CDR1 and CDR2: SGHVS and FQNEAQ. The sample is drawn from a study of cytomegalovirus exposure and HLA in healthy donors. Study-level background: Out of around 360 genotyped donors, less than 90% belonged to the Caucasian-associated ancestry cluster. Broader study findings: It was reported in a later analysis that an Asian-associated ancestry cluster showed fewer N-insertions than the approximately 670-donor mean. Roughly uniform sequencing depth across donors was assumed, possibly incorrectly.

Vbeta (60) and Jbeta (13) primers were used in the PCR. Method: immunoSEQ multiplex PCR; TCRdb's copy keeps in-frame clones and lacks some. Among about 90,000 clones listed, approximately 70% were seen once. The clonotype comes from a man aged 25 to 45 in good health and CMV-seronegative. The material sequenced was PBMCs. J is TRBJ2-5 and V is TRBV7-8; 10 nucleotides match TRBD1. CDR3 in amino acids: CASSLALFGTGAETQYF. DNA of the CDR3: TGTGCCAGCAGCTTAGCGCTTTTCGGGACAGGGGCGGAGACCCAGTACTTC.